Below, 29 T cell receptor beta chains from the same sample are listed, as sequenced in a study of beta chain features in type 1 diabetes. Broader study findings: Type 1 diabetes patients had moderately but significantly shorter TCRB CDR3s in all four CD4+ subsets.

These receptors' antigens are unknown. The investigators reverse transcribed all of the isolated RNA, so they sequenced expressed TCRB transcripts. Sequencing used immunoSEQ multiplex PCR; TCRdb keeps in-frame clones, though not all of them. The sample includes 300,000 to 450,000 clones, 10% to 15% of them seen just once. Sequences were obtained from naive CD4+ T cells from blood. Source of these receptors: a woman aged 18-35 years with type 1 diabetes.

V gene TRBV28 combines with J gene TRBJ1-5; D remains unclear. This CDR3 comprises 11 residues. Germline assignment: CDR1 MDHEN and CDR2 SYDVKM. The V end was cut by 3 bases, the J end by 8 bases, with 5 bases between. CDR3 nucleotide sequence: TGTGCCAGCAGTTTTAATGAGCCCCAGCATTTT. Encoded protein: CASSFNEPQHF.

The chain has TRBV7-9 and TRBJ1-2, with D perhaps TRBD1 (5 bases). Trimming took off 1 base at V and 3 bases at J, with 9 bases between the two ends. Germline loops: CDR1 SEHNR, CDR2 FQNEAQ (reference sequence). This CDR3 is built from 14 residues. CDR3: CASSLVGRDYGYTF. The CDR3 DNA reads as TGTGCCAGCAGCTTAGTCGGCAGGGACTATGGCTACACCTTC.

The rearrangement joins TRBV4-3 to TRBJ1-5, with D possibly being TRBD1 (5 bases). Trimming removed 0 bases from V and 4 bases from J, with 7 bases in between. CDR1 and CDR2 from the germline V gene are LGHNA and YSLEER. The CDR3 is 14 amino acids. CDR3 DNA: TGCGCCAGCAGCCAAGAGGGGGGAAATCAGCCCCAGCATTTT. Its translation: CASSQEGGNQPQHF.

The CDR3: CASSQTETYEQYF. The CDR3 bases are TGTGCCAGCTCACAAACTGAAACCTACGAGCAGTACTTC. The chain is built from TRBV18 and TRBJ2-7; the D is unclear. The CDR3 is 13 amino acids. Between the trimmed V and J ends, which lost 4 bases and 2 bases, there was a span of 9 bases. Germline V gene sequence: CDR1 KGHSH, CDR2 LQKENI.

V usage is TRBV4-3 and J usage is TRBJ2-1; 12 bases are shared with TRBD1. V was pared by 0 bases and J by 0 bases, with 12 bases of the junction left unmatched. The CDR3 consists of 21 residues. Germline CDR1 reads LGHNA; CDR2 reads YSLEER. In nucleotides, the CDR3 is TGCGCCAGCAGCCAAGAAGCCGGGACAGGGGGCTTCCGAAGCTCCTACAATGAGCAGTTCTTC. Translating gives CASSQEAGTGGFRSSYNEQFF.

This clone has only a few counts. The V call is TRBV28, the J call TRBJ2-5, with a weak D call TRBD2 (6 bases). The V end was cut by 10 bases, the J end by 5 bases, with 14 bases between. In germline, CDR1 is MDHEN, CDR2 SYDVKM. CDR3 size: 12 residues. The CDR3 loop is CATRRDSETQYF. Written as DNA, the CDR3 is TGTGCCACGCGGAGGGATTCCGAGACCCAGTACTTC.

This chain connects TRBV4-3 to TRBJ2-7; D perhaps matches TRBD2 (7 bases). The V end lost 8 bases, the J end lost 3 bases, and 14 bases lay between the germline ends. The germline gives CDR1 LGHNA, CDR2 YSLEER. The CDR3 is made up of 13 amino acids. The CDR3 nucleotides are TGCGCCAGCCACATCGGGGGGCTCTACGAGCAGTACTTC. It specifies CASHIGGLYEQYF.

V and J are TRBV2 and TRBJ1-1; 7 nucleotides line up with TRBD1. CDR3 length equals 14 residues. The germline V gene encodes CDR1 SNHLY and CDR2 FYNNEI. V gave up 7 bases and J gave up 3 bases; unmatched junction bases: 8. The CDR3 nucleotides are TGTGCCAGCAAAAGGGACAGTGGGGACACTGAAGCTTTCTTT. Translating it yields CASKRDSGDTEAFF.

CDR3 nucleotides: TGTGCCAGCAGCCTAAAGACAGGGGCCTTTGGAGGCTACACCTTC. It encodes CASSLKTGAFGGYTF. This chain connects TRBV13 to TRBJ1-2; 8 nucleotides agree with TRBD1. The CDR3 has 15 amino acids. V lost 5 bases, J lost 8 bases, and 13 bases stayed unmatched. Germline CDR1 and CDR2: PRHDT and FYEKMQ (reference sequence).

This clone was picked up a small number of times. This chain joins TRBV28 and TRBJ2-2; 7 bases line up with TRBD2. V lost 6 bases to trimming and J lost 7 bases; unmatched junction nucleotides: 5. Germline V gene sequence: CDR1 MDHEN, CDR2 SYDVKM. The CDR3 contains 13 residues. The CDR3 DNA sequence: TGTGCCAGCAGCCGGGAGGTCGTCGGGGAGCTGTTTTTT. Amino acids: CASSREVVGELFF.

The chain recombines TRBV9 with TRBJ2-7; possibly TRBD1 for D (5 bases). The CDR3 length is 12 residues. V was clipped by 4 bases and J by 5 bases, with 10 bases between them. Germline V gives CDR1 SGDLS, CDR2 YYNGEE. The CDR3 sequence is CASSLRVNEQYF. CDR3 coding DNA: TGTGCCAGCAGCCTCAGGGTAAACGAGCAGTACTTC.

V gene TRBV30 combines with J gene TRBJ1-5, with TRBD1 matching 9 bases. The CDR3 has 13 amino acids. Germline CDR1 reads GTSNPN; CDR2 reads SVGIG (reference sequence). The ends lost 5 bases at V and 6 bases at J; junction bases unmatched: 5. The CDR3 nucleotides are TGTGCCTGGGATACAGGGGGCAGTCAGCCCCAGCATTTT. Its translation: CAWDTGGSQPQHF.

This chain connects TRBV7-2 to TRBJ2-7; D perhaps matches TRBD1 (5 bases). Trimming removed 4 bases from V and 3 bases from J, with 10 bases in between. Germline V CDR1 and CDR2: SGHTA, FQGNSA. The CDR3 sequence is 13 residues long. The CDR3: CASSSDSFYEQYF. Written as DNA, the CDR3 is TGTGCCAGCAGCTCAGACAGTTTCTACGAGCAGTACTTC.

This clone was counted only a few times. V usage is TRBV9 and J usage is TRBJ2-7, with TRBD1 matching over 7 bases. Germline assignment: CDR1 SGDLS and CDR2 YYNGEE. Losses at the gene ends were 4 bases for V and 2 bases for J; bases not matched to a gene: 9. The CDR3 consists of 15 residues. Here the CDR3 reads CASSIDPQGAYEQYF. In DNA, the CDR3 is TGTGCCAGCAGCATCGACCCTCAGGGGGCCTACGAGCAGTACTTC.

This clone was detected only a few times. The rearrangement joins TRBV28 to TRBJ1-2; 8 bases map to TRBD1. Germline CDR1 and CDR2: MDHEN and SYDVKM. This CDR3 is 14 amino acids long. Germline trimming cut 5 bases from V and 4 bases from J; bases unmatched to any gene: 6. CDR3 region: CASSNWDRIYGYTF. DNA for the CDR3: TGTGCCAGCAGTAATTGGGACAGGATCTATGGCTACACCTTC.

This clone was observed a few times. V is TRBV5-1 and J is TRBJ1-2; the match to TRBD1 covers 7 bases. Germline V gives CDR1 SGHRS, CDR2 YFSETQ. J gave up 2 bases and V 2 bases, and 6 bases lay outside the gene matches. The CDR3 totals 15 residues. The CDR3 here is CASSFVGQLNYGYTF. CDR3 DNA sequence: TGCGCCAGCAGCTTTGTGGGACAGTTAAACTATGGCTACACCTTC.

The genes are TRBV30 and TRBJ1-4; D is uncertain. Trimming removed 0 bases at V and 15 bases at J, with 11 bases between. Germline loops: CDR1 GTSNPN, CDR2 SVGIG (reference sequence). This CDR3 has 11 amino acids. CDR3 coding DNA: TGTGCCTGGAGTGTTGAGGGTTTCTTGTTTTTT. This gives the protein CAWSVEGFLFF.

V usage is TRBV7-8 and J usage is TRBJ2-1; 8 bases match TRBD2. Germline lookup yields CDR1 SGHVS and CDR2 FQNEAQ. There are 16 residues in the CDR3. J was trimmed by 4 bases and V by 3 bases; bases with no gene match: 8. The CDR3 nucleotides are TGTGCCAGCAGCTTGGGGGGACTAGGGCTTTACAATGAGCAGTTCTTC. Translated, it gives CASSLGGLGLYNEQFF.

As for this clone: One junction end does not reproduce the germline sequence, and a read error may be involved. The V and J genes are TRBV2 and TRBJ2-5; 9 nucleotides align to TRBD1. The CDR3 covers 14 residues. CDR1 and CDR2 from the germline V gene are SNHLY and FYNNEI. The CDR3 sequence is CASSRDREEGTGHF. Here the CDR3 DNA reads TGTGCCAGCAGTAGGGACAGGGAGGAGGGCACGGGCCACTTC.

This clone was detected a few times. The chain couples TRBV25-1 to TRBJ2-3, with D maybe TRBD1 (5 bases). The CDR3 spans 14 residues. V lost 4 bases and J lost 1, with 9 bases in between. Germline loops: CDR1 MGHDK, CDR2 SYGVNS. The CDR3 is CASSGRAGTDTQYF. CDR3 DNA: TGTGCCAGCAGTGGCAGGGCTGGCACAGATACGCAGTATTTT.

The CDR3 DNA follows: TGTGCCAGCAGAACCCCGACAGGGAGCGACTATGGCTACACCTTC. Protein product: CASRTPTGSDYGYTF. The gene calls are TRBV27 and TRBJ1-2, with TRBD1 matching 7 bases. Germline V CDR1 and CDR2: MNHEY, SMNVEV (reference sequence). V trimming: 6 bases; J trimming: 3 bases; junction bases outside the gene matches: 10. The CDR3 has 15 residues.

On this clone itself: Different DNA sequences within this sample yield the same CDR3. CDR3: CASSPTGAYEQYF. The CDR3 DNA reads TGTGCCAGCTCACCGACCGGGGCCTACGAGCAGTACTTC. The chain uses TRBV18 and TRBJ2-7; TRBD2 might be the D (5 bases). Germline V gives CDR1 KGHSH, CDR2 LQKENI. The CDR3 covers 13 residues. V lost 3 bases and J 2 bases, leaving 8 bases between the germline ends. The variable domain in full, with the rest retrieved from reference TRBV18 and TRBJ2-7, is NAGVMQNPRHLVRRRGQEARLRCSPMKGHSHVYWYRQLPEEGLKFMVYLQKENIIDESGMPKERFSAEFPKEGPSILRIQQVVRGDSAAYFCASSPTGAYEQYFGPGTRLTVT.

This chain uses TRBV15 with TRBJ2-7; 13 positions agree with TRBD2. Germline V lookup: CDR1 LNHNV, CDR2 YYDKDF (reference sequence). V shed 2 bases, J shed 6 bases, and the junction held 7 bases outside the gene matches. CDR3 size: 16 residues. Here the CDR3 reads CATSRSRLAGGGEQYF. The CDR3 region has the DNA TGTGCCACCAGCAGATCAAGACTAGCGGGAGGAGGCGAGCAGTACTTC.

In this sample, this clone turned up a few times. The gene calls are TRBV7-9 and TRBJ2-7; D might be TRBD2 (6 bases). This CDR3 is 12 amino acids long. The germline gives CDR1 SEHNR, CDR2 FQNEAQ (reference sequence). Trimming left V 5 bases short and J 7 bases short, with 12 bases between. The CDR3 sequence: CASSPYAGEQYF. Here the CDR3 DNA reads TGTGCCAGCAGCCCGTACGCGGGGGAGCAGTACTTC.

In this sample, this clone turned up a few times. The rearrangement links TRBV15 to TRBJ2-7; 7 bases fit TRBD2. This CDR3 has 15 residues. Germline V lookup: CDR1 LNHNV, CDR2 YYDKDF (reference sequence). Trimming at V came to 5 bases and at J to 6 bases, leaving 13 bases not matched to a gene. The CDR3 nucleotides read TGTGCCACCAGCCCCTTGCGGCGGGAGAACTCCGAGCAGTACTTC. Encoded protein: CATSPLRRENSEQYF. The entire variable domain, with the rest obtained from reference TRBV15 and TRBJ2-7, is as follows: DAMVIQNPRYQVTQFGKPVTLSCSQTLNHNVMYWYQQKSSQAPKLLFHYYDKDFNNEADTPDNFQSRRPNTSFCFLDIRSPGLGDTAMYLCATSPLRRENSEQYFGPGTRLTVT.

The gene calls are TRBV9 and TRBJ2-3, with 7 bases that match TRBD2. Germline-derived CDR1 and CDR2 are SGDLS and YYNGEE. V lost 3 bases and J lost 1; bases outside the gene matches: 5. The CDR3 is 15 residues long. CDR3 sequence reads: CASSGGGRRTDTQYF. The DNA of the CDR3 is TGTGCCAGCAGCGGGGGAGGGAGACGCACAGATACGCAGTATTTT.

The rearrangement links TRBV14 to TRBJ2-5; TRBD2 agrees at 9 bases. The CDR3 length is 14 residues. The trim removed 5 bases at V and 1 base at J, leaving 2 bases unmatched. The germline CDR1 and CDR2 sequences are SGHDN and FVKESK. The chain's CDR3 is CASSLAGAQETQYF. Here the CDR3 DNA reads TGTGCCAGCAGCTTAGCGGGGGCCCAAGAGACCCAGTACTTC.

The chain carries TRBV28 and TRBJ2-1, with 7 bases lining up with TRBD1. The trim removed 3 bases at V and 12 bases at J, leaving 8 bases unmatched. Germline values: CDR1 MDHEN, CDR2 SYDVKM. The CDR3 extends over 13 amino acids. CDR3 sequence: CASSLGQSRGQFF. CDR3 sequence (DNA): TGTGCCAGCAGTTTGGGACAGTCCCGGGGGCAGTTCTTC. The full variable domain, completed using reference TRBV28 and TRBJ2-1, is DVKVTQSSRYLVKRTGEKVFLECVQDMDHENMFWYRQDPGLGLRLIYFSYDVKMKEKGDIPEGYSVSREKKERFSLILESASTNQTSMYLCASSLGQSRGQFFGPGTRLTVL.

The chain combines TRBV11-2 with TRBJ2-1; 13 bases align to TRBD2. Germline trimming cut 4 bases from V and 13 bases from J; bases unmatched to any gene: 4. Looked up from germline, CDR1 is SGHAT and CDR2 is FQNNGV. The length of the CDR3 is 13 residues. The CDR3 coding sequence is TGTGCCAGCAGCTCTAGGACTAGCGGGGGTCAGTTCTTC. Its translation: CASSSRTSGGQFF.